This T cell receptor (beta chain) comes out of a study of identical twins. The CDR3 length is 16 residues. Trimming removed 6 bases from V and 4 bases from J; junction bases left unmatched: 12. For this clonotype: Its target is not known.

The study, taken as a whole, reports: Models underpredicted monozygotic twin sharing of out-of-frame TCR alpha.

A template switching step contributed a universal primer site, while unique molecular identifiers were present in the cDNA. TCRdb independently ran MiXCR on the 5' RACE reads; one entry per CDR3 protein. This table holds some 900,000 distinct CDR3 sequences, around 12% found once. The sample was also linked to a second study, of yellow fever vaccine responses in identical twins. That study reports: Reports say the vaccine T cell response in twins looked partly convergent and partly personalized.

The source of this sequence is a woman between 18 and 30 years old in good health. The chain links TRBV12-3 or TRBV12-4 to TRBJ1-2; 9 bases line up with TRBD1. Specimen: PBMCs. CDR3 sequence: CASSPGQGLISYGYTF. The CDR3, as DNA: TGTGCCAGCAGCCCGGGACAGGGTTTAATTAGCTATGGCTACACCTTC.